A single sample gave rise to the 28 T cell receptor beta chains below, sequenced in a study of OX40 agonist ivuxolimab in advanced cancers. Generated by immunoSEQ multiplex PCR, the TCRdb table keeps only in-frame clones and is missing some. The sample yields approximately 100,000 clones, approximately 86% seen once. The source material was CD4+ or CD8+ T cells sorted from blood, sampled in a trial of the OX40 agonist ivuxolimab. The receptors were gathered from an adult with an advanced solid tumor such as melanoma, head and neck, liver or kidney cancer.

The rearrangement links TRBV5-1 to TRBJ2-2; perhaps TRBD2 as D (6 bases). This CDR3 is 14 amino acids long. V was clipped by 5 bases and J by 7 bases, with 15 bases between them. Germline CDR1 is SGHRS and CDR2 is YFSETQ. The CDR3 protein is CASSFDRGDGELFF. DNA for the CDR3: TGCGCCAGCAGTTTTGATCGCGGGGACGGGGAGCTGTTTTTT.

The chain links TRBV6-5 to TRBJ2-5, with D possibly TRBD1 on 5 matching bases. The J call may be wrong; the DNA end is better matched by TRBJ2-7. CDR1 and CDR2 (germline): MNHEY, SVGAGI. The CDR3 has 13 residues. The chain's CDR3 is CASSYSDRYEQYF. CDR3 sequence (DNA): TGTGCCAGCAGTTACTCTGACAGATACGAGCAGTACTTC.

This chain uses TRBV4-3 with TRBJ2-1, with D tentatively TRBD2 (6 bases). The CDR3 contains 17 residues. V lost 0 bases, J lost 4 bases, and 16 bases lay in between. CDR1 is LGHNA, CDR2 YSLEER, per germline. CDR3 amino acids: CASSQDSTSPGYNEQFF. Written as DNA, the CDR3 is TGCGCCAGCAGCCAAGATTCTACTAGCCCGGGATACAATGAGCAGTTCTTC.

The chain is built from TRBV2 and TRBJ2-5, with D possibly being TRBD1 (6 bases). The CDR3 totals 13 residues. Germline CDR1 is SNHLY and CDR2 is FYNNEI. With 4 bases removed from V and 11 bases from J, the gap between germline ends came to 17 bases. CDR3 protein: CASSARQDYGQYF. The DNA of the CDR3 is TGTGCCAGCAGTGCTCGACAGGATTACGGGCAGTACTTC.

The chain has TRBV11-1 and TRBJ2-7; D remains unclear. This CDR3 is 14 amino acids long. Looked up from germline, CDR1 is SGHAT and CDR2 is FQDESV (reference sequence). V was shortened by 2 bases and J by 3 bases, with 11 bases between the two germline ends. CDR3 loop: CASSLPRTDYEQYF. The CDR3 coding sequence is TGTGCCAGCAGCTTACCTAGGACGGACTACGAGCAGTACTTC.

The J gene is TRBJ1-1, the V gene TRBV28, with D perhaps TRBD1 (5 bases). V lost 7 bases, J lost 0 bases, and 9 bases lay in between. Germline assignment: CDR1 MDHEN and CDR2 SYDVKM. This CDR3 comprises 13 residues. The DNA of the CDR3 is TGTGCCAGCACTGGGACGGTGAACACTGAAGCTTTCTTT. Protein sequence: CASTGTVNTEAFF.

The chain is built from TRBV6-5 and TRBJ1-1; perhaps TRBD1 as D (6 bases). CDR1 MNHEY and CDR2 SVGAGI come from the germline V gene. This CDR3 comprises 13 residues. Trimming left V 4 bases short and J 7 bases short, with 13 bases between. In DNA, the CDR3 is TGTGCCAGCAGTTCCAGGGGAGGGGGTGAAGCTTTCTTT. Amino acids: CASSSRGGGEAFF.

The chain carries TRBV11-2 and TRBJ2-7; weak D call: TRBD2 (5 bases). The ends were cut back, 8 bases at V and 6 bases at J, with 14 bases in the middle. The germline V gene has CDR1 SGHAT and CDR2 FQNNGV. The CDR3 is 12 residues long. CDR3 DNA sequence: TGTGCCAGCCACCGGGCGGCGGGCGAGCAGTACTTC. Its translation is CASHRAAGEQYF.

The rearrangement links TRBV5-5 to TRBJ2-3; a weak D match, TRBD1 (5 bases). Trimming left V 4 bases short and J 3 bases short, with 12 bases between. Germline CDR1 is SGHKS and CDR2 is YYEKEE (reference sequence). The CDR3 covers 14 residues. The CDR3 bases are TGTGCCAGCAGCCCGCGACAGACAACAGATACGCAGTATTTT. Protein product: CASSPRQTTDTQYF.

The V and J genes are TRBV5-1 and TRBJ2-2, with TRBD2 matching over 7 bases. This CDR3 comprises 15 residues. The J segment lost 3 bases and the V segment lost 5 bases, leaving 7 bases of the junction unmatched. Germline V gives CDR1 SGHRS, CDR2 YFSETQ. The CDR3 protein is CASSRGSKDTGELFF. The CDR3 nucleotides read TGCGCCAGCAGTCGCGGGAGTAAGGACACCGGGGAGCTGTTTTTT.

This sequence joins TRBV11-2 and TRBJ2-2; 10 bases are a match to TRBD2. The CDR3 sequence is 15 residues long. The junction had 4 bases not matched to a gene; V was cut back by 4 bases and J by 5 bases. Germline lookup yields CDR1 SGHAT and CDR2 FQNNGV. CDR3 sequence: CASSWTSGETGELFF. CDR3 in DNA: TGTGCCAGCAGCTGGACTAGCGGTGAGACCGGGGAGCTGTTTTTT.

About this clone: In the same sample, other DNA sequences code for this CDR3. The chain is built from TRBV13 and TRBJ2-2; the D is unclear. Germline V gene data show CDR1 as PRHDT and CDR2 as FYEKMQ (reference sequence). This CDR3 has 16 amino acids. V was cut by 1 base and J by 1 base, with 10 bases left in between. The CDR3 region has the DNA TGTGCCAGCAGCTTAGTAGGGAAAGAGAACACCGGGGAGCTGTTTTTT. Translation gives CASSLVGKENTGELFF.

The chain is built from TRBV11-3 and TRBJ1-3; no firm D call. V lost 4 bases and J 3 bases, leaving 7 bases between the germline ends. CDR1 is SGHNT and CDR2 is YENEEA in the germline V gene. The CDR3 length is 13 residues. This chain's CDR3 is CASSSSVGNTIYF. The CDR3 coding sequence is TGTGCCAGCAGCTCTTCGGTTGGAAACACCATATATTTT.

This clone was detected once. The CDR3 DNA is TGTGCCAGCAGCGCGGGCGAGCAGAAGGTTGGAGATACGCAGTATTTT. Translation gives CASSAGEQKVGDTQYF. The rearrangement links TRBV9 to TRBJ2-3; D call uncertain. V lost 3 bases and J 5 bases, leaving 19 bases between the germline ends. The germline V gene has CDR1 SGDLS and CDR2 YYNGEE. This CDR3 has 16 amino acids.

The chain carries TRBV27 and TRBJ2-1, with 11 bases identical to TRBD2. This CDR3 contains 17 residues. Germline CDR1 and CDR2: MNHEY and SMNVEV (reference sequence). J gave up 3 bases and V 2 bases, and 6 bases lay outside the gene matches. CDR3 nucleotides: TGTGCCAGCAGTTTAGGTAGCGGGAGGGTGGGCTACAATGAGCAGTTCTTC. This encodes CASSLGSGRVGYNEQFF.

V usage is TRBV5-1 and J usage is TRBJ2-7; weak D call: TRBD1 (6 bases). Germline loops: CDR1 SGHRS, CDR2 YFSETQ. CDR3 length: 14 residues. Trimming pared 1 base from V and 3 bases from J, leaving 11 bases between. CDR3: CASSLLPGDYEQYF. CDR3 DNA sequence: TGCGCCAGCAGCTTGCTTCCAGGGGACTACGAGCAGTACTTC. Drawing the rest from reference TRBV5-1 and TRBJ2-7, the complete variable domain is KAGVTQTPRYLIKTRGQQVTLSCSPISGHRSVSWYQQTPGQGLQFLFEYFSETQRNKGNFPGRFSGRQFSNSRSEMNVSTLELGDSALYLCASSLLPGDYEQYFGPGTRLTVT.

The chain has TRBV6-5 and TRBJ2-1; 7 bases fit TRBD2. Germline V gene sequence: CDR1 MNHEY, CDR2 SVGAGI. V was pared by 2 bases and J by 6 bases, with 7 bases of the junction left unmatched. This CDR3 contains 15 residues. The CDR3 DNA follows: TGTGCCAGCAGTTACGATGCGGGAGTCACCAATGAGCAGTTCTTC. Amino acid sequence: CASSYDAGVTNEQFF.

The chain has TRBV28 and TRBJ2-7, with TRBD2 matching 10 bases. V shed 5 bases, J shed 7 bases, and the junction held 5 bases outside the gene matches. Germline V CDR1 and CDR2: MDHEN, SYDVKM. The CDR3 is 13 residues long. The DNA of the CDR3 is TGTGCCAGCAGTCCCGGACTAGCGGAAGAGCAGTACTTC. This translates into CASSPGLAEEQYF.

The chain joins TRBV5-1 to TRBJ2-7, with D possibly TRBD2 on 6 matching bases. V was shortened by 3 bases and J by 2 bases, with 12 bases between the two germline ends. CDR1 and CDR2 (germline): SGHRS, YFSETQ. The CDR3 consists of 14 residues. CDR3 in amino acids: CASSYPGSAYEQYF. The DNA of the CDR3 is TGCGCCAGCAGCTACCCCGGGAGTGCCTACGAGCAGTACTTC.

This clone came up once. The gene calls are TRBV7-6 and TRBJ1-3; a possible D gene is TRBD1 (5 bases). This CDR3 region has 16 residues. The V gene's germline CDR1 is SGHVS and CDR2 FNYEAQ. Trimming pared 1 base from V and 0 bases from J, leaving 10 bases between. CDR3 sequence reads: CASSLVADNSGNTIYF. The CDR3 region has the DNA TGTGCCAGCAGCTTAGTTGCGGACAACTCTGGAAACACCATATATTTT.

The chain uses TRBV11-2 and TRBJ2-5, with TRBD1 matching 7 bases. J gave up 1 base and V 5 bases, and 4 bases lay outside the gene matches. Germline V gives CDR1 SGHAT, CDR2 FQNNGV. This CDR3 has 14 amino acids. CDR3 nucleotide sequence: TGTGCCAGCAGCACAACAGGGGCCCAAGAGACCCAGTACTTC. Amino acids: CASSTTGAQETQYF.

The rearrangement links TRBV9 to TRBJ2-3; a possible D gene is TRBD1 (6 bases). The germline V gene has CDR1 SGDLS and CDR2 YYNGEE. V lost 2 bases and J lost 2, with 12 bases in between. The CDR3 spans 15 residues. The CDR3 coding sequence is TGTGCCAGCAGCGTTTTAGGGGGACCCACAGATACGCAGTATTTT. Translating it yields CASSVLGGPTDTQYF.

The chain combines TRBV2 with TRBJ2-1, with 9 bases identical to TRBD1. With 6 bases clipped from V and 7 bases from J, the junction kept 7 bases outside the gene matches. Germline assignment: CDR1 SNHLY and CDR2 FYNNEI. The CDR3 covers 14 residues. The CDR3 sequence: CASSGDRGNNEQFF. In nucleotides, the CDR3 is TGTGCCAGCAGCGGAGACAGGGGGAATAATGAGCAGTTCTTC.

This chain connects TRBV2 to TRBJ2-3, with D possibly being TRBD1 (6 bases). V was shortened by 6 bases and J by 2 bases, with 12 bases between the two germline ends. The CDR3 has 14 residues. Per germline, CDR1 SNHLY and CDR2 FYNNEI. The DNA of the CDR3 is TGTGCCAGCAGAGACAGGATGATCACAGATACGCAGTATTTT. Residues: CASRDRMITDTQYF.

The V gene is TRBV4-1, the J gene TRBJ2-7; D remains unclear. Germline CDR1 and CDR2: MGHRA and YSYEKL. With 0 bases removed from V and 3 bases from J, the gap between germline ends came to 12 bases. The CDR3 runs 15 residues. The CDR3, as DNA: TGCGCCAGCAGCCAAGATTGGTCTCCACGCTACGAGCAGTACTTC. This sequence encodes CASSQDWSPRYEQYF.

The chain combines TRBV5-5 with TRBJ1-2; 9 bases are a match to TRBD1. With V trimmed by 4 bases and J by 5 bases, 3 bases remained unmatched. The CDR3 extends over 13 amino acids. Per the germline V gene, CDR1 is SGHKS and CDR2 is YYEKEE (reference sequence). The CDR3 loop is CASSDGTGYGYTF. The CDR3 DNA is TGTGCCAGCAGCGATGGGACAGGGTATGGCTACACCTTC.

The sample holds one count of this clone. CDR3 bases: TGTGCCAGCAGTTACTTCGGGGGCCAAGAGACCCAGTACTTC. It codes for CASSYFGGQETQYF. J is TRBJ2-5 and V is TRBV6-6; a weak D match, TRBD2 (6 bases). The ends were cut back, 1 base at V and 1 base at J, with 7 bases in the middle. Germline V CDR1 and CDR2: MNHNY, SVGAGI (reference sequence). This CDR3 comprises 14 residues.

This clone came up once. This chain joins TRBV7-8 and TRBJ2-1, with a tentative D call TRBD2 (5 bases). This CDR3 spans 15 amino acids. Germline assignment: CDR1 SGHVS and CDR2 FQNEAQ. V dropped 1 base and J dropped 4 bases, with 11 bases sitting between them. CDR3 loop: CASSLGGSPYNEQFF. The CDR3 DNA reads TGTGCCAGCAGCTTAGGAGGGAGCCCTTACAATGAGCAGTTCTTC.